This T cell receptor beta chain appears in the sequencing data of a study of shared clonotypes between healthy human individuals. On the study more broadly: The plates for each donor numbered three CD4 naive, three CD4 memory, two CD8 naive and one CD8 memory. Study-wide points: Depth was large, yet rarefaction showed that sorted-subset sequencing was incomplete. Non-shared clonotypes showed lower generation probabilities than clonotypes common to all four donors.

Sequencing was performed with immunoSEQ multiplex PCR; in TCRdb, only in-frame clones are kept and a portion is missing. The repertoire holds 550,000 to 600,000 clones, with roughly 98% as singletons. The CDR3 runs 13 residues. Germline-derived CDR1 and CDR2 are SGHKS and YYEKEE (reference sequence). V gave up 5 bases and J gave up 3 bases, with 12 bases separating them. On this clone: Its matching antigen is unknown.

Naive CD8 cells comprised CD45RO-negative, CCR7-positively selected cells, excluding terminally differentiated effector memory CD45RA+ cells. Study donors comprised healthy, HIV-negative adults devoid of recent acute infection or vaccination. The chain has TRBV5-5 and TRBJ2-7; the D is unclear. This receptor was obtained from a man aged 25 to 40 in good health. The sample consisted of naive CD8+ T cells sorted from blood. The DNA for the CDR3 is TGTGCCAGCAGTTCTGACATGCACTACGAGCAGTACTTC. Its translation: CASSSDMHYEQYF.